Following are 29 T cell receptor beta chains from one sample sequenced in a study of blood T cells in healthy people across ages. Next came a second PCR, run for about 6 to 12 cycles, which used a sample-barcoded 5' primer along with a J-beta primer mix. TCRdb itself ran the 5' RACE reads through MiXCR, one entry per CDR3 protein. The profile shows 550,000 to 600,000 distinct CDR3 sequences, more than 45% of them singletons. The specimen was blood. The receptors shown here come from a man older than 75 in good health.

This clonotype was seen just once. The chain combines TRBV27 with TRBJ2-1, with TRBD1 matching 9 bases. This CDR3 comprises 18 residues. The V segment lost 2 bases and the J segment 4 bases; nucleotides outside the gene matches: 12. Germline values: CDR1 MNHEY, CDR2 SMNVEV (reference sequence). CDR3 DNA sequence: TGTGCCAGCAGTTTAAGGTTCGGTCCCGGACAGGGGTACAATGAGCAGTTCTTC. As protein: CASSLRFGPGQGYNEQFF.

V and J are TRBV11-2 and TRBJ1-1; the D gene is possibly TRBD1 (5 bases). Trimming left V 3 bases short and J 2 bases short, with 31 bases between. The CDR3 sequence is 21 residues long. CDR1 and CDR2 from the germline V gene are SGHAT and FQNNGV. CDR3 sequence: CASSFSSWGVGARLTNTEAFF. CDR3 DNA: TGTGCCAGCAGCTTTAGCTCTTGGGGTGTAGGGGCTCGGCTTACCAACACTGAAGCTTTCTTT.

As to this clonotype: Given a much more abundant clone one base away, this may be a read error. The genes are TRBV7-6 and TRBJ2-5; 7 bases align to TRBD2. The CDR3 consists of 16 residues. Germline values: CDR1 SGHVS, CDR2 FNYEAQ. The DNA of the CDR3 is TGTGTCAGCAGCTTAAGGGCGGGAGTATGGCAAGAGACCCAGTACTTC. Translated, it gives CVSSLRAGVWQETQYF.

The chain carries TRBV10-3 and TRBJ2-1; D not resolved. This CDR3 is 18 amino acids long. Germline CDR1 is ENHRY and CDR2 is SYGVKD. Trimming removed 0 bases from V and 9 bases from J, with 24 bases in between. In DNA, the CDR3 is TGTGCCATCAGTGAGTCGGGTGGGAAGGGAAGAAGTTTTGGTGAGCAGTTCTTC. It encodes CAISESGGKGRSFGEQFF.

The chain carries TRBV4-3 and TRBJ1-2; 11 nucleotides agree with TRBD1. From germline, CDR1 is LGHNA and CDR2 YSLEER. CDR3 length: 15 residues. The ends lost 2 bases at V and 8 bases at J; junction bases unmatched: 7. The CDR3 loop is CASSQRDRGAMGYTF. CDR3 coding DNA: TGCGCCAGCAGCCAACGGGACAGGGGGGCCATGGGCTACACCTTC.

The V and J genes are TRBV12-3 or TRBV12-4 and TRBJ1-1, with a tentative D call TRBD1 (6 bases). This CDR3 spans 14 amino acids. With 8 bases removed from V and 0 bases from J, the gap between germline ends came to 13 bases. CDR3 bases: TGTGCCAGCGCCCGGGACACCTTGAACACTGAAGCTTTCTTT. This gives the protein CASARDTLNTEAFF.

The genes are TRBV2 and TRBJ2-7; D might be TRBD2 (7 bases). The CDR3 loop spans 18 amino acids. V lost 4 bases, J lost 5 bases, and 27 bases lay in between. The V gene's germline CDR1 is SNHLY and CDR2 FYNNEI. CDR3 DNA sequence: TGTGCCAGCAGTGGAGGGGGGGCTAGTCGACGCCCTCGTCACGAGCAGTACTTC. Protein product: CASSGGGASRRPRHEQYF.

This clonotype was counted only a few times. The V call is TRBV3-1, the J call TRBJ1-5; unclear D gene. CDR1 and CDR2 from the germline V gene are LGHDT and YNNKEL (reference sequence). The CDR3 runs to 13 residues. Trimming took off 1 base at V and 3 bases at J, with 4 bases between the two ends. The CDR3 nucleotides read TGTGCCAGCAGCCAAGGCACCAATCAGCCCCAGCATTTT. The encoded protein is CASSQGTNQPQHF.

In nucleotides, the CDR3 is TGTGCCAGCAGTTCTGCCGGGAGTGGCTACACCTTC. Its translation: CASSSAGSGYTF. The chain couples TRBV5-4 to TRBJ1-2, with D uncertain. This CDR3 has 12 amino acids. V lost 5 bases to trimming and J lost 7 bases, with 12 bases between them. Germline loops: CDR1 SGHNT, CDR2 YYREEE (reference sequence).

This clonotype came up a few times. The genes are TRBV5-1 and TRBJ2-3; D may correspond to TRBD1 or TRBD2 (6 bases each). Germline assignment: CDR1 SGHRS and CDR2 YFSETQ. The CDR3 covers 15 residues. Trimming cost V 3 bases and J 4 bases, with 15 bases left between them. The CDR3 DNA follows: TGCGCCAGCAGCTCGATCGGGGGCAGGGCAGATACGCAGTATTTT. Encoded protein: CASSSIGGRADTQYF. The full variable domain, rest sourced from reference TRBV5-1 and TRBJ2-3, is KAGVTQTPRYLIKTRGQQVTLSCSPISGHRSVSWYQQTPGQGLQFLFEYFSETQRNKGNFPGRFSGRQFSNSRSEMNVSTLELGDSALYLCASSSIGGRADTQYFGPGTRLTVL.

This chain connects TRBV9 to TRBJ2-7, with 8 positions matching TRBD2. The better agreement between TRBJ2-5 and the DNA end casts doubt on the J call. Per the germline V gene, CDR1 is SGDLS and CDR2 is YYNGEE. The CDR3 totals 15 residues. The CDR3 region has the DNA TGTGCCAGCAGCCCGAGGAGCGGGGGACAAGAGACCCAGTACTTC. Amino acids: CASSPRSGGQETQYF.

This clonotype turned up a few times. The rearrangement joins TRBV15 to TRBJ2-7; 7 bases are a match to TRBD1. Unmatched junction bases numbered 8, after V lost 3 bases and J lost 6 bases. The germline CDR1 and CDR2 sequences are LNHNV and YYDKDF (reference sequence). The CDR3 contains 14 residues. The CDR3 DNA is TGTGCCACCAGCAGGTCGGGACAGCAGTTCGAGCAGTACTTC. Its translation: CATSRSGQQFEQYF.

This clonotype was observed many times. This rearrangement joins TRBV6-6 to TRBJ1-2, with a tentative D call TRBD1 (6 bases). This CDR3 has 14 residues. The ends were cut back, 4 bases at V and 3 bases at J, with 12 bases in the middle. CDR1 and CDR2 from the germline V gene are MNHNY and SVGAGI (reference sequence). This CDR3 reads CASSFRTADYGYTF. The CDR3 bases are TGTGCCAGCAGTTTCCGGACAGCCGACTATGGCTACACCTTC.

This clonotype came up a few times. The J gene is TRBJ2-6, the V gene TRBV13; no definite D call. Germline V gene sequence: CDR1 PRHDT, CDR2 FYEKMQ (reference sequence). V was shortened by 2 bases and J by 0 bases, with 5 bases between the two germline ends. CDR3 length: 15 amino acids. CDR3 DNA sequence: TGTGCCAGCAGCTTAAGGCCCTCTGGGGCCAACGTCCTGACTTTC. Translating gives CASSLRPSGANVLTF.

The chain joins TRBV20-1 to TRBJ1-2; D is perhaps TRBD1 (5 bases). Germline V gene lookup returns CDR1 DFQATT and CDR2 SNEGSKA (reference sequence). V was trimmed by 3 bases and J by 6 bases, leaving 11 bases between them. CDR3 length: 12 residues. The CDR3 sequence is CSASADTNGYTF. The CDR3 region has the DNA TGCAGTGCTAGCGCGGACACTAATGGCTACACCTTC.

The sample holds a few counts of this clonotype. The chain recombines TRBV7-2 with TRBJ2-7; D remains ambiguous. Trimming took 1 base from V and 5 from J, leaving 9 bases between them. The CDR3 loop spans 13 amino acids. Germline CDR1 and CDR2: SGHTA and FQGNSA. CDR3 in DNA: TGTGCCAGCAGCTTAGGTTCCGTGGACGAGCAGTACTTC. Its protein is CASSLGSVDEQYF. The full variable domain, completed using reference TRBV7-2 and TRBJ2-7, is GAGVSQSPSNKVTEKGKDVELRCDPISGHTALYWYRQSLGQGLEFLIYFQGNSAPDKSGLPSDRFSAERTGGSVSTLTIQRTQQEDSAVYLCASSLGSVDEQYFGPGTRLTVT.

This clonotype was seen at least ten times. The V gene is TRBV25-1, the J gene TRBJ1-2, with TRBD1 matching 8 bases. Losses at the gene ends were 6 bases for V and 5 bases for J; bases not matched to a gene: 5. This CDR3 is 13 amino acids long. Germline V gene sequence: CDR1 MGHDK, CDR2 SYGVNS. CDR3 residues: CASRGTGVYGYTF. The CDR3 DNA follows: TGTGCCAGCAGAGGGACAGGAGTATATGGCTACACCTTC.

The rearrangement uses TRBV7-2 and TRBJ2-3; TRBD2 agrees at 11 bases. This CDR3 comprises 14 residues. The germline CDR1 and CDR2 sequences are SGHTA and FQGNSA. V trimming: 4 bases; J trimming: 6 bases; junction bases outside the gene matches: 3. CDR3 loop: CASSSGTSGDTQYF. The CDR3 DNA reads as TGTGCCAGCAGCTCCGGGACTAGCGGCGATACGCAGTATTTT. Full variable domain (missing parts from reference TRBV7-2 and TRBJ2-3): GAGVSQSPSNKVTEKGKDVELRCDPISGHTALYWYRQSLGQGLEFLIYFQGNSAPDKSGLPSDRFSAERTGGSVSTLTIQRTQQEDSAVYLCASSSGTSGDTQYFGPGTRLTVL.

CDR3 region: CASPTVLVYNEQFF. CDR3 nucleotide sequence: TGTGCCAGCCCGACTGTCCTCGTCTACAATGAGCAGTTCTTC. The J gene is TRBJ2-1, the V gene TRBV21-1; the table's D gene call, TRBD1, was not cross checked with the DNA. TRBV21-1 is recorded as a pseudogene. The CDR3 has 14 residues.

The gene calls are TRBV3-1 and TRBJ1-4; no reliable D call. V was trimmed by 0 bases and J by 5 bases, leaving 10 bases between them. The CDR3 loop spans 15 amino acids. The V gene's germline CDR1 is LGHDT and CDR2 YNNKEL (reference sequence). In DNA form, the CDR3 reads TGTGCCAGCAGCCAAGACGGAGGTGCGAATGAAAAACTGTTTTTT. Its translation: CASSQDGGANEKLFF.

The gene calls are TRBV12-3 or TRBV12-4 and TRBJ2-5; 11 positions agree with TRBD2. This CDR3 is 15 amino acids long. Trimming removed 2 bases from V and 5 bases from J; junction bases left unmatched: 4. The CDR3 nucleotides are TGTGCCAGCAGTTTAACTAGCGGGAGTGGGGAGACCCAGTACTTC. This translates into CASSLTSGSGETQYF.

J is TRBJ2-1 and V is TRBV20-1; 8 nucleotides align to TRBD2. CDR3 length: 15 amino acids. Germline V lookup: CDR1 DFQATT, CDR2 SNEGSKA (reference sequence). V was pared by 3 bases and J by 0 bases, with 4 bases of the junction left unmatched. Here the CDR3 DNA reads TGCAGTGCTAGCGGGACTAGAAACTCCTACAATGAGCAGTTCTTC. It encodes CSASGTRNSYNEQFF.

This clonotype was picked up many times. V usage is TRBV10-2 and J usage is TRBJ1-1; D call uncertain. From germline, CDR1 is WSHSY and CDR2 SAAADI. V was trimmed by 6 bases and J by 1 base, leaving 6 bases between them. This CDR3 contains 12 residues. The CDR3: CASRSGNTEAFF. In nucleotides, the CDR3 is TGCGCCAGCAGGAGCGGGAACACTGAAGCTTTCTTT.

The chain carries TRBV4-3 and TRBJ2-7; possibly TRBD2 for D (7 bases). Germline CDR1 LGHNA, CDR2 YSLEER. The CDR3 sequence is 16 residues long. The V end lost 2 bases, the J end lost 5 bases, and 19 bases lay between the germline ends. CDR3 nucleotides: TGCGCCAGCAGCCAATGGGGGGGCGGGAGAGTTAACGAGCAGTACTTC. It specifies CASSQWGGGRVNEQYF.

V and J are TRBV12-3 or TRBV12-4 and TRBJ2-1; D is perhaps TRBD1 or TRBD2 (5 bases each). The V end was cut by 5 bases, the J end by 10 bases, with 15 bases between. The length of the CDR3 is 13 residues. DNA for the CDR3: TGTGCCAGCAGTCTGGGCAGGGACCCAGAGCAGTTCTTC. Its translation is CASSLGRDPEQFF.

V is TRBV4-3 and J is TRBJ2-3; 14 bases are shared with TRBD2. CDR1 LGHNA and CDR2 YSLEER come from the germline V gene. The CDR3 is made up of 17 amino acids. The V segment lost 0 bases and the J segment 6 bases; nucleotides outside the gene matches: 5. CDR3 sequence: CASSQDGTSGREDTQYF. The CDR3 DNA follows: TGCGCCAGCAGCCAAGACGGGACTAGCGGGAGAGAGGATACGCAGTATTTT.

The CDR3 loop is CASTASRVGGPQHF. The CDR3 DNA sequence: TGTGCCAGCACCGCTAGTCGTGTGGGAGGCCCCCAGCATTTT. The chain recombines TRBV2 with TRBJ1-5; D is unclear. This CDR3 contains 14 residues. V gave up 7 bases and J gave up 10 bases, with 20 bases separating them. Per the germline V gene, CDR1 is SNHLY and CDR2 is FYNNEI. Based on the CDR3 plus reference TRBV2 and TRBJ1-5, the full variable domain is EPEVTQTPSHQVTQMGQEVILRCVPISNHLYFYWYRQILGQKVEFLVSFYNNEISEKSEIFDDQFSVERPDGSNFTLKIRSTKLEDSAMYFCASTASRVGGPQHFGDGTRLSIL.

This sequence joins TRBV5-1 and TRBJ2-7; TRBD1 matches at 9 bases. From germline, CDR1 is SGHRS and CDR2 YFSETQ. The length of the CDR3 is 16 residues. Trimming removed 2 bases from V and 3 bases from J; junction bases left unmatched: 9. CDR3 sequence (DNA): TGCGCCAGCAGCTTAGCTCCGGGACAGGGAAACTACGAGCAGTACTTC. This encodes CASSLAPGQGNYEQYF.

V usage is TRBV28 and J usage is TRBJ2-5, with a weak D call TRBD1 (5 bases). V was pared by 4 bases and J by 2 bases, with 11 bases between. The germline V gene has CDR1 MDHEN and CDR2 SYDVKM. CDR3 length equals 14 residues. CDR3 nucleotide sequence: TGTGCCAGCAGTTCAACAGGCTTTCAAGAGACCCAGTACTTC. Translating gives CASSSTGFQETQYF.